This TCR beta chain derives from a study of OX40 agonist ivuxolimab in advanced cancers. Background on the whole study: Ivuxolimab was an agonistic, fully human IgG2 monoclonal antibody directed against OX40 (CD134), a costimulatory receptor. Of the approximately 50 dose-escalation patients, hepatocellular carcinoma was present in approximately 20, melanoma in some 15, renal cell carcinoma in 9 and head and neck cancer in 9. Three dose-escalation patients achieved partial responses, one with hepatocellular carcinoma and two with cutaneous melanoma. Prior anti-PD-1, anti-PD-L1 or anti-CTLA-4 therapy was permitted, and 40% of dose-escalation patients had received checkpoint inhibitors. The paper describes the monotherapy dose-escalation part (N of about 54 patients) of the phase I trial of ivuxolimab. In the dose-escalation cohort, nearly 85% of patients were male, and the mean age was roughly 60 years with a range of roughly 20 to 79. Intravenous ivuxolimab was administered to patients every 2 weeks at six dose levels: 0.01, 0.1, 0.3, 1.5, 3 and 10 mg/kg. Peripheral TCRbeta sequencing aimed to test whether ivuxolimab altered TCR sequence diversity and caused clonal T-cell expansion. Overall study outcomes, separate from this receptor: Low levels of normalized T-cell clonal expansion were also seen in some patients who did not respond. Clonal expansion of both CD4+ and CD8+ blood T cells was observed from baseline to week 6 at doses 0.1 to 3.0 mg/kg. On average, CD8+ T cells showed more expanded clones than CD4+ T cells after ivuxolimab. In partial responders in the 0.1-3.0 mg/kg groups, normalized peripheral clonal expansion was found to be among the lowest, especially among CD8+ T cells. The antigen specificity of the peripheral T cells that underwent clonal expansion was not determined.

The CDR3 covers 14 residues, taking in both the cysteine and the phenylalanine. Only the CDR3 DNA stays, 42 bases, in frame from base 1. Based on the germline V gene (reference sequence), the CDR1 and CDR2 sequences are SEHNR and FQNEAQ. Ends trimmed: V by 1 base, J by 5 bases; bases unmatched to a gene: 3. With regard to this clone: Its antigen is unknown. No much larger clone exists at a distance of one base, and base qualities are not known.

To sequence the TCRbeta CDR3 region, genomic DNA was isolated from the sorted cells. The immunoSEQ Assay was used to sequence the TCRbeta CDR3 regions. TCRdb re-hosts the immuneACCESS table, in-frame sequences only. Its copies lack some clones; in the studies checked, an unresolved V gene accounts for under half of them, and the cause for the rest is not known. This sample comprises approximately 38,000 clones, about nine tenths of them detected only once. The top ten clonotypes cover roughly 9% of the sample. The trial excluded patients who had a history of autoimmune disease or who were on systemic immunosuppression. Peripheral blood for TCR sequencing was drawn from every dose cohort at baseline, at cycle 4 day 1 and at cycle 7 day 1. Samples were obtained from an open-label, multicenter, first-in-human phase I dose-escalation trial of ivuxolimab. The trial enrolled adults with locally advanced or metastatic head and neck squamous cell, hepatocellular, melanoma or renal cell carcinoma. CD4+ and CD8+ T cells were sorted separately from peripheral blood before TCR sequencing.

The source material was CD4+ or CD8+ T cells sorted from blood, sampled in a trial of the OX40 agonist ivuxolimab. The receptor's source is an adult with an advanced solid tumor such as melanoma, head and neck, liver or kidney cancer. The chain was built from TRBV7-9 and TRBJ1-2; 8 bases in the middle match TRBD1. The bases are TGTGCCAGCAGCTTAGGGGACAGGTTTTATGGCTACACCTTC. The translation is CASSLGDRFYGYTF.